One and the same sample provided the 9 T cell receptor beta chains below, sequenced in a study of blood T cells in healthy people across ages. Sample-barcoded 5' priming and a J-beta primer mix drove a second PCR of 7 to 11 cycles. From the 5' RACE reads, TCRdb called clonotypes with MiXCR, one entry per CDR3 protein. The table has some 1,800,000 distinct CDR3 sequences, about 39% seen once; the top ten hold 20% to 25%. Sequencing used blood. The source is a human donor in good health.

This clonotype appeared a few times. This chain uses TRBV11-3 with TRBJ2-3; the match to TRBD2 covers 12 bases. The V gene's germline CDR1 is SGHNT and CDR2 YENEEA. The CDR3 consists of 17 residues. Trimming took 5 bases from V and 2 from J; bases not matched to a gene: 8. CDR3 DNA: TGTGCCAGCAGCAAGAGACTAGCGGGGGAGCTCACAGATACGCAGTATTTT. Translation: CASSKRLAGELTDTQYF.

This clonotype occurred many times. The chain combines TRBV29-1 with TRBJ2-1; either TRBD1 or TRBD2 may fit D (5 bases each). V lost 4 bases and J lost 0, with 13 bases in between. From germline, CDR1 is SQVTM and CDR2 ANQGSEA. This CDR3 contains 15 residues. CDR3 residues: CSVVGPPDSYNEQFF. The CDR3 DNA reads as TGCAGCGTTGTGGGACCGCCGGACTCCTACAATGAGCAGTTCTTC.

There are a few counts of this clonotype. The CDR3 sequence: CASSFDSDNQPQHF. For the CDR3, the DNA is TGCGCCAGCAGCTTCGACAGTGACAATCAGCCCCAGCATTTT. The V and J genes are TRBV5-1 and TRBJ1-5; D is possibly TRBD1 (5 bases). This CDR3 comprises 14 residues. CDR1 SGHRS and CDR2 YFSETQ come from the germline V gene. V dropped 2 bases and J dropped 3 bases, with 9 bases sitting between them.

The chain has TRBV7-3 and TRBJ2-3; tentatively, D is TRBD2 (6 bases). Germline lookup yields CDR1 SGHTA and CDR2 FQGTGA. CDR3 size: 15 residues. V lost 4 bases to trimming and J lost 7 bases, with 18 bases between them. The CDR3: CASSYDPGTSNTQYF. Here the CDR3 DNA reads TGTGCCAGCAGCTATGACCCCGGGACTTCCAATACGCAGTATTTT.

This clonotype was counted at least ten times. The V gene is TRBV29-1, the J gene TRBJ2-4; D ambiguous. V was shortened by 4 bases and J by 0 bases, with 10 bases between the two germline ends. The CDR3 is 14 residues long. Per the germline V gene, CDR1 is SQVTM and CDR2 is ANQGSEA. The CDR3 DNA reads as TGCAGCGTTGGGTTCAAATCAGCCAAAAACATTCAGTACTTC. Translation: CSVGFKSAKNIQYF.

This clonotype was found once. The chain recombines TRBV18 with TRBJ2-5; TRBD2 is a possible D gene (6 bases). In germline, CDR1 is KGHSH, CDR2 LQKENI. V was trimmed by 1 base and J by 7 bases, leaving 16 bases between them. There are 15 residues in the CDR3. CDR3 bases: TGTGCCAGCTCACCACAGGGACTGGTCGGTAGGACCCAGTACTTC. This sequence encodes CASSPQGLVGRTQYF.

The chain links TRBV5-1 to TRBJ2-3; no firm D call. The CDR3 loop spans 15 amino acids. Germline-derived CDR1 and CDR2 are SGHRS and YFSETQ. V gave up 0 bases and J gave up 2 bases, with 10 bases separating them. CDR3 DNA: TGCGCCAGCAGCTTGGGTAGTTTCTACACAGATACGCAGTATTTT. Translation: CASSLGSFYTDTQYF.

This clonotype showed up many times. V and J are TRBV12-3 or TRBV12-4 and TRBJ2-7, with 9 bases identical to TRBD1. The junction had 8 bases not matched to a gene; V was cut back by 3 bases and J by 11 bases. The CDR3 totals 13 residues. CDR3 region: CASSFGTGLWKYF. The CDR3 nucleotides read TGTGCCAGCAGTTTCGGGACAGGGCTGTGGAAGTACTTC.

This sequence joins TRBV6-5 and TRBJ2-3; 9 bases align to TRBD1. Germline CDR1 and CDR2: MNHEY and SVGAGI. The J segment lost 4 bases and the V segment lost 2 bases, leaving 16 bases of the junction unmatched. The CDR3 is 19 amino acids. CDR3 protein: CASSYQSEGTGITSDTQYF. The CDR3 region has the DNA TGTGCCAGCAGTTACCAATCTGAAGGGACAGGGATAACGTCAGATACGCAGTATTTT.